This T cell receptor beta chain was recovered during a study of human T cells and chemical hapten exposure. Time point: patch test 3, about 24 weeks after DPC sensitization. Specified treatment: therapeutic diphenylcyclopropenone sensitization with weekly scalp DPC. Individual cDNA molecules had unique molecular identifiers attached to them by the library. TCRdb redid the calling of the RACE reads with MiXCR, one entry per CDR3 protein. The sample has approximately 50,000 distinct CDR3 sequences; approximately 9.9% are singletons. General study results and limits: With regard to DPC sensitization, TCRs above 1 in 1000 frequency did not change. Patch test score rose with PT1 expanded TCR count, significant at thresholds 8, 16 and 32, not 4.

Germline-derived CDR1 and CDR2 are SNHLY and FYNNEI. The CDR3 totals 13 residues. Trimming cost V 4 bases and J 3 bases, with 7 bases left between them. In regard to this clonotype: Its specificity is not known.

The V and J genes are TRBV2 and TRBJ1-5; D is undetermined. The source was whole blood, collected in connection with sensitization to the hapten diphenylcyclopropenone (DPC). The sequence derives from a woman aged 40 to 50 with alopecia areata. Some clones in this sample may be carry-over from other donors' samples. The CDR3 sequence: CASSVNINQPQHF. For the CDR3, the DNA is TGTGCCAGCAGTGTCAATATCAATCAGCCCCAGCATTTT.